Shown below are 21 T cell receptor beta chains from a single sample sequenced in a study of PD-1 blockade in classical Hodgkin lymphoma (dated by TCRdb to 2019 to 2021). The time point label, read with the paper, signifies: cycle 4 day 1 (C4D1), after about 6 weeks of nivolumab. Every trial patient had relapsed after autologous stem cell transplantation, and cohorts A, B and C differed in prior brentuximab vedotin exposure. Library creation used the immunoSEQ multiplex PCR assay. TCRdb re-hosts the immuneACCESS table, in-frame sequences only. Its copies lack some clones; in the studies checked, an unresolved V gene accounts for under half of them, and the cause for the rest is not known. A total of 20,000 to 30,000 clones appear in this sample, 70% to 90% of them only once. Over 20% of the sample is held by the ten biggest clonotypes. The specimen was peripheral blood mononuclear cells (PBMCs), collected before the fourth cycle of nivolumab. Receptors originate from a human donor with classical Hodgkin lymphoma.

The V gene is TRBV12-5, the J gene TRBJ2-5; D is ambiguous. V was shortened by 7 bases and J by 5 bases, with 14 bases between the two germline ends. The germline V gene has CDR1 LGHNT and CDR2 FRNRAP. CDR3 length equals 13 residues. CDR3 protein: CASVSSVLETQYF. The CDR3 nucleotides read TGTGCTAGTGTCTCGTCAGTGTTGGAGACCCAGTACTTC.

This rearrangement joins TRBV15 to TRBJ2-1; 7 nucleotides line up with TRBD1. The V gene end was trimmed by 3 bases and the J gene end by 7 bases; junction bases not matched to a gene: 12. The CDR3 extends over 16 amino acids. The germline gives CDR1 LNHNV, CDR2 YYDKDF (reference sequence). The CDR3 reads CATSRGTGALRNEQFF. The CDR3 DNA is TGTGCCACCAGCAGGGGTACAGGGGCGCTTCGGAATGAGCAGTTCTTC.

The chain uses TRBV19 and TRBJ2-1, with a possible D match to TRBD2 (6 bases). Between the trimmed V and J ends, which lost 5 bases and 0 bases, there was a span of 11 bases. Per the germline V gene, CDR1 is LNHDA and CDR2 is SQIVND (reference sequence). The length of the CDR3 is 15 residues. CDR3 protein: CASSPDGGSYNEQFF. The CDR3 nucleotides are TGTGCCAGTAGTCCGGACGGGGGCTCCTACAATGAGCAGTTCTTC.

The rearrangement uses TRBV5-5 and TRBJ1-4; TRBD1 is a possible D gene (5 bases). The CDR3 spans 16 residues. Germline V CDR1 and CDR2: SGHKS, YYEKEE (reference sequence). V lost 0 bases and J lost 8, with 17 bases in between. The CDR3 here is CASSLAARANREKLFF. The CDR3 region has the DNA TGTGCCAGCAGCTTGGCGGCCAGGGCCAATCGGGAAAAACTGTTTTTT.

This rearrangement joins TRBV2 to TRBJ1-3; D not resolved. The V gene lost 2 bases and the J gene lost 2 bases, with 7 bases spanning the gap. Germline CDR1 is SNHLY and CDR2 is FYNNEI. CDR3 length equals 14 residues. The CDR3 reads CASSEREAGNTIYF. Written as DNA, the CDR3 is TGTGCCAGCAGTGAAAGGGAAGCTGGAAACACCATATATTTT.

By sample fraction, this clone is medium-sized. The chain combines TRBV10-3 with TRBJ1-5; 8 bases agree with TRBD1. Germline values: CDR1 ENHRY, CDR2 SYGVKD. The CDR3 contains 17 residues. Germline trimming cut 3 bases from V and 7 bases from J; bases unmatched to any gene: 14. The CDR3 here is CAISEGGRGLLAQPQHF. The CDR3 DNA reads TGTGCCATCAGTGAAGGAGGCAGGGGGCTTCTCGCCCAGCCCCAGCATTTT.

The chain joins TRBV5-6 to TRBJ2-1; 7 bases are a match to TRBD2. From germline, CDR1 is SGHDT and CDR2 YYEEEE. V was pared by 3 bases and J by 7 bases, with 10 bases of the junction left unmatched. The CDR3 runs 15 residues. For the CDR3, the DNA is TGTGCCAGCAGCTCCCTCGTACTAGCGAAGAATGAGCAGTTCTTC. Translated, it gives CASSSLVLAKNEQFF.

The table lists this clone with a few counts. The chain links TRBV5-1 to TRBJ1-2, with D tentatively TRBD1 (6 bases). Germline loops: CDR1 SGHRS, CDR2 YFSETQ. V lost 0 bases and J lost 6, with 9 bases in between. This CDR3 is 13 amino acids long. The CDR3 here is CASSLDREDGYTF. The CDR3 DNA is TGCGCCAGCAGCTTGGACAGGGAGGATGGCTACACCTTC.

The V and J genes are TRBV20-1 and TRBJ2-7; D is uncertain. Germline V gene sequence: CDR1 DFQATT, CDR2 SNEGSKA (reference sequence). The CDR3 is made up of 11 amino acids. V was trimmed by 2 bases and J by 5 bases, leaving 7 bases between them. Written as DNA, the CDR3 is TGCAGTGCTAGATTTAGGGACGAGCAGTACTTC. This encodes CSARFRDEQYF.

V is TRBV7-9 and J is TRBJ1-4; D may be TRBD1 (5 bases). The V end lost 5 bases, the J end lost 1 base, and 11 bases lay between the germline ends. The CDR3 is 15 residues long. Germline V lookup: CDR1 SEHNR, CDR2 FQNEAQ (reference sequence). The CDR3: CASSQDSVTNEKLFF. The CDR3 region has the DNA TGTGCCAGCAGCCAAGACAGTGTAACTAATGAAAAACTGTTTTTT.

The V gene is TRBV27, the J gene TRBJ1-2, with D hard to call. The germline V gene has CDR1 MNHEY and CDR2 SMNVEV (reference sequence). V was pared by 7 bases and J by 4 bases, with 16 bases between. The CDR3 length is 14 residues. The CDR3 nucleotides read TGTGCCAGCACCACTTCGGAAAAGTCCTATGGCTACACCTTC. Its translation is CASTTSEKSYGYTF.

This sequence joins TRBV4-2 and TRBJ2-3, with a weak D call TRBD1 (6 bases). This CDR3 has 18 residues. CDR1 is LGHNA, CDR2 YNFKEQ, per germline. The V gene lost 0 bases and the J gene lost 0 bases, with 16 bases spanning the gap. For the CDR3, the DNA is TGTGCCAGCAGCCAAGATTACAGGGCTTTACAAAGCACAGATACGCAGTATTTT. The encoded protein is CASSQDYRALQSTDTQYF.

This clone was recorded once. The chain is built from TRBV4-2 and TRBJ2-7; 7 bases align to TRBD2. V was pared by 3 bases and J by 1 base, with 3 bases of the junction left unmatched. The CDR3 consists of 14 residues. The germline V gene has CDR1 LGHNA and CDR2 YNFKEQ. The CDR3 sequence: CASSQKRDSYEQYF. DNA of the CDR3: TGTGCCAGCAGCCAGAAGCGGGATTCCTACGAGCAGTACTTC.

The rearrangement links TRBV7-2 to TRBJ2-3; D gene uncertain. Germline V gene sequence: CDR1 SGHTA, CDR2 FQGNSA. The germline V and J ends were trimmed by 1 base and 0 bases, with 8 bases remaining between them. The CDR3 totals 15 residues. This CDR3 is CASSLDGFSTDTQYF. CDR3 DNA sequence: TGTGCCAGCAGCTTAGACGGTTTTAGCACAGATACGCAGTATTTT.

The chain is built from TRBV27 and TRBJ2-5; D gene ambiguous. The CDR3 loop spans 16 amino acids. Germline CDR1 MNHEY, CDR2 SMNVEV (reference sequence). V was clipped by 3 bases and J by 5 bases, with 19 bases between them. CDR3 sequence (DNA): TGTGCCAGCAGTTTTTTCCCATCAGAACCGTGGGAGACCCAGTACTTC. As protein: CASSFFPSEPWETQYF.

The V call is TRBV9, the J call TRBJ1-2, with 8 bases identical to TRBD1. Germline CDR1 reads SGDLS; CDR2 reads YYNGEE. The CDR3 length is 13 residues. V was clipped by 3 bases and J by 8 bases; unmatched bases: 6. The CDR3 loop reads CASSGGQGGGYTF. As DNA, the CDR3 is TGTGCCAGCAGCGGAGGACAGGGTGGAGGCTACACCTTC.

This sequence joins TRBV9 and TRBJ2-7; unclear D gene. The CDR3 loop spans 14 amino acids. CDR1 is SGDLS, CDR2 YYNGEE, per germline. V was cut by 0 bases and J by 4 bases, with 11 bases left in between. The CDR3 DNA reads TGTGCCAGCAGCGTAGTCGGTGGGTCTTACGAGCAGTACTTC. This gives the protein CASSVVGGSYEQYF.

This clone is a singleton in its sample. CDR3 sequence: CASSPDRNTDTQYF. The DNA of the CDR3 is TGTGCCAGCAGCCCTGACAGGAACACAGATACGCAGTATTTT. The rearrangement uses TRBV11-2 and TRBJ2-3; D may be TRBD1 (6 bases). Trimming removed 5 bases from V and 2 bases from J, with 11 bases in between. CDR3 length: 14 residues. The V gene's germline CDR1 is SGHAT and CDR2 FQNNGV.

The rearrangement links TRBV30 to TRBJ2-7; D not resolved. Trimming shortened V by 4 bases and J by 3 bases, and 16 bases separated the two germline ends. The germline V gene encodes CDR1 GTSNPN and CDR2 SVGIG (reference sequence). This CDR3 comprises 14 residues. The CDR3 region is CAWKRDNGIYEQYF. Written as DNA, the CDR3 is TGTGCCTGGAAAAGAGATAATGGAATCTACGAGCAGTACTTC.

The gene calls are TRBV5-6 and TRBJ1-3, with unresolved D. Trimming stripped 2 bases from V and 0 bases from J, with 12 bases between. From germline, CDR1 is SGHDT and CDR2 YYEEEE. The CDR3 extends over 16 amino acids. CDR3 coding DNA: TGTGCCAGCAGCTTAGGGTTGAAGGCCTCTGGAAACACCATATATTTT. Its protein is CASSLGLKASGNTIYF.

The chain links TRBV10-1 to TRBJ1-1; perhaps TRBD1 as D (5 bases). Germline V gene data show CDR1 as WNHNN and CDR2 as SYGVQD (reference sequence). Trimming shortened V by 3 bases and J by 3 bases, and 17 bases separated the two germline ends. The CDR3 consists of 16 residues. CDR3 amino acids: CASSDWGYGADTEAFF. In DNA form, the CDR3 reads TGCGCCAGCAGTGACTGGGGGTACGGTGCGGACACTGAAGCTTTCTTT.